This TCR beta chain was recovered during a study of shared clonotypes between healthy human individuals. Study observations and caveats: In this cohort, only blood was sampled, and tissue repertoires likely differ.

Germline CDR1 and CDR2: MGHRA and YSYEKL. Trimming took 2 bases from V and 1 from J, leaving 12 bases between them. The CDR3 spans 15 residues. It was tens of millions of PBMCs that unsorted samples used for genomic DNA. PCR replicates from unsorted PBMC used roughly 310 ng DNA, and this amount was some 30,000 T cell genomes. Method: immunoSEQ multiplex PCR; TCRdb's copy keeps in-frame clones and lacks some. The sample shows 450,000 to 500,000 clones, approximately 82% of them seen only once. Points on this clone: The target antigen is unknown.

The V and J genes are TRBV4-1 and TRBJ2-7; possible D gene TRBD1, 5 bases. The sequence was collected from a woman in her thirties or forties in good health. Some clones in this sample may be carry-over from other donors' samples. Specimen: PBMCs. DNA for the CDR3: TGCGCCAGCAGCCAATTTGCAGGGAAGTCCTACGAGCAGTACTTC. Translating it yields CASSQFAGKSYEQYF.